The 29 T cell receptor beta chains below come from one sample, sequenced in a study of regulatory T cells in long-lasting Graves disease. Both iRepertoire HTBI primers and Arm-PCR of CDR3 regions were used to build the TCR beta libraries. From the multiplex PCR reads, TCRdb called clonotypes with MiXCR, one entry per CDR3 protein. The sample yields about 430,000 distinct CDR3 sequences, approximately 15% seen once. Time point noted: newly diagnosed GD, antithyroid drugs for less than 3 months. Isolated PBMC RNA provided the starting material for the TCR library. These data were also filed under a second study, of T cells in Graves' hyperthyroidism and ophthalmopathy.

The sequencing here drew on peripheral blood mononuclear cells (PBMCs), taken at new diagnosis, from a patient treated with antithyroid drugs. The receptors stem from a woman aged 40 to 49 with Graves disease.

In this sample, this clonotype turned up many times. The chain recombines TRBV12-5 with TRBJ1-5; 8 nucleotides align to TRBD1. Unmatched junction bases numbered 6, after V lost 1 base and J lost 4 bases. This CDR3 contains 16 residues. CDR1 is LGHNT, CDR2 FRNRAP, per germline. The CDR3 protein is CASGLDAGTGNQPQHF. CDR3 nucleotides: TGTGCTAGTGGTTTGGATGCCGGGACAGGTAATCAGCCCCAGCATTTT.

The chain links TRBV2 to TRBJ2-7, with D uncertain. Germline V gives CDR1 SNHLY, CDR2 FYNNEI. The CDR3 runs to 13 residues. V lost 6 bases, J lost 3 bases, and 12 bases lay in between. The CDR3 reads CASRLTGFYEQYF. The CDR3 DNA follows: TGTGCCAGCAGGCTGACCGGCTTCTACGAGCAGTACTTC.

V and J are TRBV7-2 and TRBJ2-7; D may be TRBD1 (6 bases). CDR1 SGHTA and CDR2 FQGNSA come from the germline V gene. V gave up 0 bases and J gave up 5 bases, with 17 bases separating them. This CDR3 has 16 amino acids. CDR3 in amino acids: CASSLAPTGSPHEQYF. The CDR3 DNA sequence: TGTGCCAGCAGCTTAGCCCCAACAGGGTCCCCCCACGAGCAGTACTTC.

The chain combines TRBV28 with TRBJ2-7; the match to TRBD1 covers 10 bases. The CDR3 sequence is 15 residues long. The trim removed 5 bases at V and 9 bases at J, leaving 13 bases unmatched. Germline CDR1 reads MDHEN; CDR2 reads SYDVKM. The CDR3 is CASSPETGGGFGQYF. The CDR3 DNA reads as TGTGCCAGCAGTCCGGAGACAGGGGGCGGTTTTGGGCAGTACTTC.

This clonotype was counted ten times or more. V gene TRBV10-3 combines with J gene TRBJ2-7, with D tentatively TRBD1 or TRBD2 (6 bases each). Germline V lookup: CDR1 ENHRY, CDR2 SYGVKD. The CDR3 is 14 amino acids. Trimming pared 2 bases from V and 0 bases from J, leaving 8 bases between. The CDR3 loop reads CAISEEGGSYEQYF. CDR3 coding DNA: TGTGCCATCAGTGAGGAGGGGGGCTCCTACGAGCAGTACTTC.

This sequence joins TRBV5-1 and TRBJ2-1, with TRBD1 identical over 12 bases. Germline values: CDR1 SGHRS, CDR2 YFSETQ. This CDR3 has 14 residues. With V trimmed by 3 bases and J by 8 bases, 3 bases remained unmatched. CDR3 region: CASSWGTGGDEQFF. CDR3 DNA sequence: TGCGCCAGCAGCTGGGGGACAGGGGGCGATGAGCAGTTCTTC.

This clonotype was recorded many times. In nucleotides, the CDR3 is TGTGCCAGCAGCTTCCCCCTAACGGGACTAGTGACCGGGGAGCTGTTTTTT. It codes for CASSFPLTGLVTGELFF. The V gene is TRBV7-9, the J gene TRBJ2-2; 8 positions agree with TRBD2. Germline V lookup: CDR1 SEHNR, CDR2 FQNEAQ (reference sequence). CDR3 length: 17 amino acids. V lost 3 bases, J lost 5 bases, and 11 bases stayed unmatched.

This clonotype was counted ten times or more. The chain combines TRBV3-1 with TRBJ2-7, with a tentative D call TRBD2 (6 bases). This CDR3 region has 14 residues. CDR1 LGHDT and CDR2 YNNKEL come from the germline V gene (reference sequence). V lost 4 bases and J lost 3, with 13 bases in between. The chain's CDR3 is CASSPPAGYYEQYF. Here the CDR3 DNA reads TGTGCCAGCAGCCCCCCGGCGGGGTACTACGAGCAGTACTTC.

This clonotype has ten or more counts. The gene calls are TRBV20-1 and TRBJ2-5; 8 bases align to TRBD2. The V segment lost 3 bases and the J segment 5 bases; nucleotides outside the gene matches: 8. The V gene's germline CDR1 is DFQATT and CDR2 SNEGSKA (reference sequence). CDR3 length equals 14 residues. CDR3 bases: TGCAGTGCTAGTAAGGGGACTAGAAAGGAGACCCAGTACTTC. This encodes CSASKGTRKETQYF.

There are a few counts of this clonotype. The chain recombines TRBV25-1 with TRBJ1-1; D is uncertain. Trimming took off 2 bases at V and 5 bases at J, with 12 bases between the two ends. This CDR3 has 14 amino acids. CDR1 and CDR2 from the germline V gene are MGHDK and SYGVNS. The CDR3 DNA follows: TGTGCCAGCAGTGAACCAGAGGGAATGACTGAAGCTTTCTTT. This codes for CASSEPEGMTEAFF.

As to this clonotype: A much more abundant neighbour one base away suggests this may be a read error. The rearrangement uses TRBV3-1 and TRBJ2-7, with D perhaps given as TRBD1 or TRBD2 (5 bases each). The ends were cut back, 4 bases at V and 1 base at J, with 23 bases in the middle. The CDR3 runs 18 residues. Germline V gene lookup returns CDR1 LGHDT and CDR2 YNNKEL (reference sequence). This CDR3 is CASSREGPLRARSYEQYF. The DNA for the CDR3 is TGTGCCAGCAGCCGAGAGGGTCCCCTCAGGGCAAGATCCTACGAGCAGTACTTC.

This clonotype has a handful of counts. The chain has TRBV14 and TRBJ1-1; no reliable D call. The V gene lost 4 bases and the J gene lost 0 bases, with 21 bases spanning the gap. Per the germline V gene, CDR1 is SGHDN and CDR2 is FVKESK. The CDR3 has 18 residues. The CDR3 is CASSPRSKGAFMNTEAFF. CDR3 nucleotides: TGTGCCAGCAGCCCGAGATCCAAGGGCGCCTTTATGAACACTGAAGCTTTCTTT. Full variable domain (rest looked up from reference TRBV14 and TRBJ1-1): EAGVTQFPSHSVIEKGQTVTLRCDPISGHDNLYWYRRVMGKEIKFLLHFVKESKQDESGMPNNRFLAERTGGTYSTLKVQPAELEDSGVYFCASSPRSKGAFMNTEAFFGQGTRLTVV.

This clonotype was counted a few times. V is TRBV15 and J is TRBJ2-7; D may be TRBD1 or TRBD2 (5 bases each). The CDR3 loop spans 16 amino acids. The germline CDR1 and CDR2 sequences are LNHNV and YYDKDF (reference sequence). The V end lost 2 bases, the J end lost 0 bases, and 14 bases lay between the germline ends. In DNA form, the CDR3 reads TGTGCCACCAGCAGAAACCCCGGGACCACCTCCTACGAGCAGTACTTC. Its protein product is CATSRNPGTTSYEQYF.

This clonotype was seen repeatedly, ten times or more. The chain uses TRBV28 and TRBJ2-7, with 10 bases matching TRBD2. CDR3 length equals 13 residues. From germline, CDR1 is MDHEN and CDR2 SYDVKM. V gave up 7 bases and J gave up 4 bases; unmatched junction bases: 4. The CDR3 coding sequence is TGTGCCAGCACGGGACTAGCGTGGTACGAGCAGTACTTC. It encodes CASTGLAWYEQYF.

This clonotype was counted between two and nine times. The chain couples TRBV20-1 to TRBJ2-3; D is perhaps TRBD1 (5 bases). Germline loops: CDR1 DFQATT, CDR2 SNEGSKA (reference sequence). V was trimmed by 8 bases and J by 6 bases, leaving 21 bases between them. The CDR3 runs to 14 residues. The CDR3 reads CSLKSLLKGDTQYF. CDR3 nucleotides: TGCAGTCTCAAGAGCCTACTAAAGGGGGATACGCAGTATTTT.

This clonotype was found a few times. In DNA form, the CDR3 reads TGCGCCAGCACCACTAGCGGGAGCTTCGGGGAGCTGTTTTTT. It translates to CASTTSGSFGELFF. The J gene is TRBJ2-2, the V gene TRBV5-1; 11 nucleotides line up with TRBD2. The germline V gene has CDR1 SGHRS and CDR2 YFSETQ. This CDR3 is 14 amino acids long. J lost 7 bases, V lost 6 bases, and 5 bases had no gene match.

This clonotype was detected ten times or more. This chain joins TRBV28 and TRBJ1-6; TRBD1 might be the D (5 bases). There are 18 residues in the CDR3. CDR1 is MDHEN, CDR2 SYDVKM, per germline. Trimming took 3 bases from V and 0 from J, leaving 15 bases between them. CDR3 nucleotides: TGTGCCAGCAGTTTTTTAGGGACTCAGAGCTCCTATAATTCACCCCTCCACTTT. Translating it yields CASSFLGTQSSYNSPLHF.

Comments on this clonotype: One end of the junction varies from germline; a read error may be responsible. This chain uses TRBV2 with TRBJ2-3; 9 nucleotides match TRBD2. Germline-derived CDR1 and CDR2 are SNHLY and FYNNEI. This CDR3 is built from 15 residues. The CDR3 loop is CAGSFRLAVTDTQYF. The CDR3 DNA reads TGTGCCGGCAGTTTTCGACTAGCGGTCACAGATACGCAGTATTTT.

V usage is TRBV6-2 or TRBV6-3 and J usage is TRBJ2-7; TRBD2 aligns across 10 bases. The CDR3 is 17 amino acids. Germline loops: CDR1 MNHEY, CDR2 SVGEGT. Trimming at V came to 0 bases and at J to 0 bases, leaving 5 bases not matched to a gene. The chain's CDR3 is CASSYSRTSGYSYEQYF. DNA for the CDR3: TGTGCCAGCAGTTACTCGAGGACTAGCGGCTACTCCTACGAGCAGTACTTC.

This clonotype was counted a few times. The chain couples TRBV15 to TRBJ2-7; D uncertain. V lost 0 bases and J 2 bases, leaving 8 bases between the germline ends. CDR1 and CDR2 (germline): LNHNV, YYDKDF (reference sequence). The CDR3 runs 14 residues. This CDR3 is CATSRDVGPYEQYF. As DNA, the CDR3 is TGTGCCACCAGCAGAGATGTGGGCCCCTACGAGCAGTACTTC.

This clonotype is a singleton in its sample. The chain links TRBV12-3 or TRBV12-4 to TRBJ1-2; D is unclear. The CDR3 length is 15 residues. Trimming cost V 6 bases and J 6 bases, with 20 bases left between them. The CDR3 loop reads CASSRPTYRLDGYTF. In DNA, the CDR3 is TGTGCCAGCAGCCGACCCACTTATCGGTTGGATGGCTACACCTTC.

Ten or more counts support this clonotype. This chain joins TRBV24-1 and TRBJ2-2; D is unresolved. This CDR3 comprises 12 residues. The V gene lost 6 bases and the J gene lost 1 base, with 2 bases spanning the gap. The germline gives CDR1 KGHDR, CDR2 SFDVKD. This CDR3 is CATSLNTGELFF. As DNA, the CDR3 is TGTGCCACCAGTTTGAACACCGGGGAGCTGTTTTTT.

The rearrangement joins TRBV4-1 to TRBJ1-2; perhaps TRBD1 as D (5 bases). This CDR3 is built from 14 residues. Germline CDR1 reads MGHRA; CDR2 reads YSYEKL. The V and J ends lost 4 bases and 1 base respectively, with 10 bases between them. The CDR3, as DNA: TGCGCCAGCAGCCGCGAGACAGATAACTATGGCTACACCTTC. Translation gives CASSRETDNYGYTF.

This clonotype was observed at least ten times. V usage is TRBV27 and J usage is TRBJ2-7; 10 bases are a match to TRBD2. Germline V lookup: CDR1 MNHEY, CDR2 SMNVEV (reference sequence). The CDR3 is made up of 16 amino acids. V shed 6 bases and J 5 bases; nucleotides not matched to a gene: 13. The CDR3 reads CASSIRGASGSHEQYF. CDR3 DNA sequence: TGTGCCAGCAGCATCCGAGGGGCTAGCGGGAGTCACGAGCAGTACTTC.

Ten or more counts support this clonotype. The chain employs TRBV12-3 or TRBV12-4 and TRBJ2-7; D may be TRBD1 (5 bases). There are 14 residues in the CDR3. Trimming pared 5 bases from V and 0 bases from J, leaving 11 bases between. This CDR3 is CASSPPTVSYEQYF. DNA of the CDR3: TGTGCCAGCAGTCCCCCGACAGTCTCCTACGAGCAGTACTTC.

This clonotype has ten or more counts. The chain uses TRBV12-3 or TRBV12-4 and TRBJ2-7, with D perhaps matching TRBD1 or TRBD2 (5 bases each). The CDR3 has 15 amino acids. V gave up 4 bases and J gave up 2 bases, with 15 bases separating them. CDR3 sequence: CASSWSLRGAYEQYF. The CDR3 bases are TGTGCCAGCAGTTGGTCCTTGAGGGGTGCCTACGAGCAGTACTTC.

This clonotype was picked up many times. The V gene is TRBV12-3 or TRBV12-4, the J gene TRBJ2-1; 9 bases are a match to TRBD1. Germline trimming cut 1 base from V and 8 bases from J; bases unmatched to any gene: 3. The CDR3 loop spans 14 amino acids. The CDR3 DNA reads TGTGCCAGCAGTTTAGACAGGGGGCTCGATGAGCAGTTCTTC. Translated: CASSLDRGLDEQFF.

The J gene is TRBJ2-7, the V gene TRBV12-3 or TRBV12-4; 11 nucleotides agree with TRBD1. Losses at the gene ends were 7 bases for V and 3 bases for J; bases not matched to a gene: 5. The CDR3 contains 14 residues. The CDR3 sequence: CASITGQGGYEQYF. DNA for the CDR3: TGTGCCAGCATAACGGGACAGGGGGGCTACGAGCAGTACTTC.

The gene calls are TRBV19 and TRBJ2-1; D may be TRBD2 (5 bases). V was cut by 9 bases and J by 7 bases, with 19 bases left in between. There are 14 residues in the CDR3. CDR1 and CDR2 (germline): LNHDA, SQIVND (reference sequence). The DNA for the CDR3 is TGTGCCAGCAGTGTGGGAGATGATTGGAATGAGCAGTTCTTC. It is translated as CASSVGDDWNEQFF.